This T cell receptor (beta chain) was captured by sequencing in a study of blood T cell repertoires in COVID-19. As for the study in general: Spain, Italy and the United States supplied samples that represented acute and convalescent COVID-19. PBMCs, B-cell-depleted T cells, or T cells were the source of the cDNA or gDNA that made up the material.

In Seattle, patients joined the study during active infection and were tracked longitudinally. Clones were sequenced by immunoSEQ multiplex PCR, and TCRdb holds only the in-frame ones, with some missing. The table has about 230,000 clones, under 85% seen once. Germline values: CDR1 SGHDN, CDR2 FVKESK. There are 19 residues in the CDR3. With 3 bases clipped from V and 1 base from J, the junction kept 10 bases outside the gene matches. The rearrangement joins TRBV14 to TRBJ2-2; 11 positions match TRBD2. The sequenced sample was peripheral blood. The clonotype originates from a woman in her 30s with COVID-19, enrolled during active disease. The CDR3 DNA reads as TGTGCCAGCAGCCAGCCGGGGACTAGCGGTAGGGGGAACACCGGGGAGCTGTTTTTT. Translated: CASSQPGTSGRGNTGELFF.